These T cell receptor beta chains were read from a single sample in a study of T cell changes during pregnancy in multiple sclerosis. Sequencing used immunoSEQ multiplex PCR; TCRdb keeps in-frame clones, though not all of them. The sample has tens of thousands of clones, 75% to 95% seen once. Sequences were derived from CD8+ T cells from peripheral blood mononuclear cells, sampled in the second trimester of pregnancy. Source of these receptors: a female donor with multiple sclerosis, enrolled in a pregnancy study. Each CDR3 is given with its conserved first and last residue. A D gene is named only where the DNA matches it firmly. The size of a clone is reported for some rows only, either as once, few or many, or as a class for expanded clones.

TGTGCCAGCAGCCCCTCTTTGAGGCACAATGAGCAGTTCTTC,CASSPSLRHNEQFF,.,TRBJ2-1,.,14,TRBV7-6
TGCGCCAGCAGCCAGTATGGACAGGACTTGGGCGAGCAGTACTTC,CASSQYGQDLGEQYF,.,TRBJ2-7,TRBD1,15,TRBV4-3
TGTGCCTGGAAGCACAATGAGCAGTTCTTC,CAWKHNEQFF,.,TRBJ2-1,.,10,TRBV30
TGTGCCAGTAGTGACAGCTACGAGCAGTACTTC,CASSDSYEQYF,.,TRBJ2-7,.,11,TRBV19
TGCGCCAGCAGCTTGGCCTCGGACAAGCACAATGAGCAGTTCTTC,CASSLASDKHNEQFF,.,TRBJ2-1,.,15,TRBV5-1
TGTGCCAGCTTCAGGGGGTTGACTGAAGCTTTCTTT,CASFRGLTEAFF,.,TRBJ1-1,TRBD1,12,TRBV27
TGTGCCAGTAGTATAGATTTACAAGACCAGGATATCTATGGCTACACCTTC,CASSIDLQDQDIYGYTF,few,TRBJ1-2,.,17,TRBV19
TGCGCCAGCACCCATAAGCTCCTTGGGGCCAACGTCCTGACTTTC,CASTHKLLGANVLTF,.,TRBJ2-6,.,15,TRBV4-1
TGTGCCAGCAGCCCATTGAGGGACAGGGATGGCTACACCTTC,CASSPLRDRDGYTF,.,TRBJ1-2,TRBD1,14,TRBV7-6
TGCGCCAGCAGTGTTTCCTCCGGGAAAACTGAAGCTTTCTTT,CASSVSSGKTEAFF,.,TRBJ1-1,.,14,TRBV10-2
TGTGCCTGGAGTCGCACGGGGGTCAACGAGCAGTACTTC,CAWSRTGVNEQYF,.,TRBJ2-7,.,13,TRBV30
TGTGCCAGCTCCCTTGCGGAACAGGGATCTTATGAGCAGTTCTTC,CASSLAEQGSYEQFF,.,TRBJ2-1,.,15,TRBV5-6
TGTGCCAGCAGTTCTCACACAGGGAAAAGGGACACTGAAGCTTTCTTT,CASSSHTGKRDTEAFF,once,TRBJ1-1,.,16,TRBV6-5